This T cell receptor beta chain was found in a study of T cell repertoires in cytomegalovirus infection. For the study at large: It was recently identified HLA-C-restricted and well-studied HLA-B-restricted CMV epitopes that the study used. Evidence of both CMV infection and a matching HLA type came from public TCR beta signatures.

Notes on this clonotype: Its antigen is currently unknown.

The V end was cut by 5 bases, the J end by 3 bases, with 6 bases between. The CDR3 is 12 residues long. Germline V gene sequence: CDR1 KGHDR, CDR2 SFDVKD. The study's findings and limits: The cumulative frequency of public TCR beta families distinguished individuals who carried CMV together with the relevant HLA. CMV-specific TCR beta clonotypes restricted by HLA-C dominated the ex vivo response.

TCRdb analysed the reads with MiXCR anew, one entry per CDR3 protein. The repertoire consists of hundreds of thousands of distinct CDR3 sequences, with around a third occurring once and the leading ten covering 17%. The receptor comes from a human donor in good health (CMV status not recorded). Some clones in this sample may be carry-over from other donors' samples. The sequences come from cultured PBMCs, collected from culture after CMV antigen stimulation. The chain uses TRBV24-1 and TRBJ1-1; the D is unclear. The CDR3 DNA sequence: TGTGCCACCAGTGGAGGATACACTGAAGCTTTCTTT. It is translated as CATSGGYTEAFF.